Listed here are 3 T cell receptor beta chains from one sample, sequenced in a study of shared clonotypes between healthy human individuals (dated by TCRdb to 2020 to 2021). Library prep was done by the immunoSEQ multiplex PCR assay. Drawn from immuneACCESS, this table holds only the in-frame rearrangements with V and J called that TCRdb kept. Clones are partly lost; checked studies trace under half to an unresolved V gene and leave the rest unexplained. The sample has 550,000 to 700,000 clones on record, around four fifths of them singletons. Around 1.8% of the sample comes from the top ten. The sequencing input was memory CD4+ T cells sorted from blood. Interpreted using the paper, the cell subset or site label stands for: CD45RA-negative fraction. These receptors were taken from a woman in her thirties in good health.

The CDR3 sequence is CASSLSGAGGVYEQYF. The CDR3 DNA sequence: TGTGCCAGCAGCTTGAGTGGAGCGGGAGGGGTCTACGAGCAGTACTTC. The J gene is TRBJ2-7, the V gene TRBV5-8; TRBD2 matches at 10 bases. The junction had 7 bases not matched to a gene; V was cut back by 1 base and J by 3 bases. This CDR3 is built from 16 residues. Germline CDR1 reads SGHTS; CDR2 reads YDEGEE. Full variable domain (rest looked up from reference TRBV5-8 and TRBJ2-7): EAGVTQSPTHLIKTRGQQATLRCSPISGHTSVYWYQQALGLGLQFLLWYDEGEERNRGNFPPRFSGRQFPNYSSELNVNALELEDSALYLCASSLSGAGGVYEQYFGPGTRLTVT.

The chain combines TRBV7-9 with TRBJ2-2, with 9 bases that match TRBD1. Germline V gene data show CDR1 as SEHNR and CDR2 as FQNEAQ (reference sequence). The CDR3 consists of 16 residues. V was clipped by 6 bases and J by 1 base; unmatched bases: 6. The CDR3 coding sequence is TGTGCCAGCAGTCAAAGACAGGGGGGGAACACCGGGGAGCTGTTTTTT. This encodes CASSQRQGGNTGELFF.

The chain couples TRBV5-4 to TRBJ1-2; D is perhaps TRBD1 (6 bases). Germline CDR1 and CDR2: SGHNT and YYREEE (reference sequence). The V end was cut by 0 bases, the J end by 8 bases, with 17 bases between. The CDR3 is made up of 15 amino acids. The CDR3 sequence is CASSLALTGPGGYTF. For the CDR3, the DNA is TGTGCCAGCAGCTTGGCCCTCACAGGGCCGGGGGGCTACACCTTC. Complete variable domain (other parts from reference TRBV5-4 and TRBJ1-2): ETGVTQSPTHLIKTRGQQVTLRCSSQSGHNTVSWYQQALGQGPQFIFQYYREEENGRGNFPPRFSGLQFPNYSSELNVNALELDDSALYLCASSLALTGPGGYTFGSGTRLTVV.